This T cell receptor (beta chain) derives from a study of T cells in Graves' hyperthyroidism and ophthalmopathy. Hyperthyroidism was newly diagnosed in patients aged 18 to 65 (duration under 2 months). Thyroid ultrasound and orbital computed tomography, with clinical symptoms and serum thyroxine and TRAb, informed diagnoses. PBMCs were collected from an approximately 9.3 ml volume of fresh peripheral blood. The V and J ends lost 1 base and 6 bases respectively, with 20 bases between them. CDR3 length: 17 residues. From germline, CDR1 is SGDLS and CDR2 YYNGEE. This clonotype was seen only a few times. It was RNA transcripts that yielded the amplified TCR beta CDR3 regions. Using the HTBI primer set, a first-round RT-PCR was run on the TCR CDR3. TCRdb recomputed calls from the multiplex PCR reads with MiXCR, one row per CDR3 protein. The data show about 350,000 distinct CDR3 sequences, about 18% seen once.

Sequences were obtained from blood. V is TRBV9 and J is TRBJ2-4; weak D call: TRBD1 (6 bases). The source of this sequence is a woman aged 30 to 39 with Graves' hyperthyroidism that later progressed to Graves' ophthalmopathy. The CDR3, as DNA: TGTGCCAGCAGCGTATATAGGGCAGGGGATTTGGGAAACATTCAGTACTTC. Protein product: CASSVYRAGDLGNIQYF.